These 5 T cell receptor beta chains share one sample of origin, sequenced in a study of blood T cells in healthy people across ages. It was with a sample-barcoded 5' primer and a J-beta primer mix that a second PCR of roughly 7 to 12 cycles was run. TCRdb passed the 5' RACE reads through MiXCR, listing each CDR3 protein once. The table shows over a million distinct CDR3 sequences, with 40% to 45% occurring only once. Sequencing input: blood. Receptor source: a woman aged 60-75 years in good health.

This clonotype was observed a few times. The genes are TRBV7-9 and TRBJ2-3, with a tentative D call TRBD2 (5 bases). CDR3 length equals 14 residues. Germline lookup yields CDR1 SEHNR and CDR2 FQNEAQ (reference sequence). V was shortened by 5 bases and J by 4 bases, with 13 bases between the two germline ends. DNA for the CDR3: TGTGCCAGCAGCAGAAGCTTGGGAGCAGATACGCAGTATTTT. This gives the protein CASSRSLGADTQYF.

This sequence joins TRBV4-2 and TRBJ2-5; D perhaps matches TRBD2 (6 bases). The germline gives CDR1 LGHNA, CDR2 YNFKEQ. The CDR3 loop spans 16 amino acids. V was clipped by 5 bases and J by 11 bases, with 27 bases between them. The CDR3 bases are TGTGCCAGCAGCGAAACCGGGACTTCCTTGTCGGATGAGCAGTACTTC. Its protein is CASSETGTSLSDEQYF.

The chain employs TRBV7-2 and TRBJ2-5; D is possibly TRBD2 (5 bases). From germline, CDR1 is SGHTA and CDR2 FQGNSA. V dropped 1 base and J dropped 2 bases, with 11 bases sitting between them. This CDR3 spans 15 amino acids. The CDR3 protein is CASSLGASRQETQYF. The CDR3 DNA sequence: TGTGCCAGCAGCTTAGGGGCTAGCAGGCAAGAGACCCAGTACTTC. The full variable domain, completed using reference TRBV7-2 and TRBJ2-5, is GAGVSQSPSNKVTEKGKDVELRCDPISGHTALYWYRQSLGQGLEFLIYFQGNSAPDKSGLPSDRFSAERTGGSVSTLTIQRTQQEDSAVYLCASSLGASRQETQYFGPGTRLLVL.

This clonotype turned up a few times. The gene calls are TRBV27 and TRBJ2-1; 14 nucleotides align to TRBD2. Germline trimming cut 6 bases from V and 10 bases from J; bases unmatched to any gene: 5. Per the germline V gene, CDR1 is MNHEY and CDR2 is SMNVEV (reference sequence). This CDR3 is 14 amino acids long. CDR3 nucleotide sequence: TGTGCCAGCAGGCCGGGACTAGCGGGAGCAGAGCAGTTCTTC. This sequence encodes CASRPGLAGAEQFF.

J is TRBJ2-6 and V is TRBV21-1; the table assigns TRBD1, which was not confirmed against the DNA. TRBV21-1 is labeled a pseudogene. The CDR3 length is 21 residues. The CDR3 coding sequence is TGTGCCAGCAGCAAAGCGTCGGGCCAAAAGGACACTGCCTCTGGGGCCAACGTCCTGACTTTC. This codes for CASSKASGQKDTASGANVLTF.